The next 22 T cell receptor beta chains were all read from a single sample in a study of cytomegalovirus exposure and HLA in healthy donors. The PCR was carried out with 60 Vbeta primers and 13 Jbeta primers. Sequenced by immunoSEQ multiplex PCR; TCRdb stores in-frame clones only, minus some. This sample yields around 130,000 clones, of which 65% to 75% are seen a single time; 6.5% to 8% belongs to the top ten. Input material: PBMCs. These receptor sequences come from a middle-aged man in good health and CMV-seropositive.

The CDR3 region is CASSQETGTLETQYF. CDR3 coding DNA: TGTGCCAGCAGCCAAGAAACGGGGACACTAGAGACCCAGTACTTC. V is TRBV14 and J is TRBJ2-5, with D possibly being TRBD1 (6 bases). Germline CDR1 SGHDN, CDR2 FVKESK. The CDR3 is 15 amino acids. V lost 0 bases to trimming and J lost 4 bases, with 12 bases between them.

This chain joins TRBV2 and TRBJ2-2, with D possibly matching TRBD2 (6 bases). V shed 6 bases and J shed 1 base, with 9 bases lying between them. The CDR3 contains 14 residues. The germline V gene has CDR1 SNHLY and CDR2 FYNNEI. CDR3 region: CASRRGLNTGELFF. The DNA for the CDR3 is TGTGCCAGCAGAAGGGGACTGAACACCGGGGAGCTGTTTTTT.

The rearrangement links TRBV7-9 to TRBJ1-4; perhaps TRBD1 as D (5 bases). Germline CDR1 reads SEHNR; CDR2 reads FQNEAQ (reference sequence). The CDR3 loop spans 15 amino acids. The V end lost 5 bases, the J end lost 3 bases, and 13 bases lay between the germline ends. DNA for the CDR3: TGTGCCAGCAGCCCCGGGGGGATGGCTAATGAAAAACTGTTTTTT. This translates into CASSPGGMANEKLFF. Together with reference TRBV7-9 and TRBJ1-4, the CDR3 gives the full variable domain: DTGVSQNPRHKITKRGQNVTFRCDPISEHNRLYWYRQTLGQGPEFLTYFQNEAQLEKSRLLSDRFSAERPKGSFSTLEIQRTEQGDSAMYLCASSPGGMANEKLFFGSGTQLSVL.

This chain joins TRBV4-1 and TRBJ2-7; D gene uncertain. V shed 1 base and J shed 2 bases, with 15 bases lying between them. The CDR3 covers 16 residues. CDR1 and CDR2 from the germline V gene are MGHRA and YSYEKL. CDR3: CASSQGAARMTYEQYF. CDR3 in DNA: TGCGCCAGCAGCCAAGGGGCAGCCAGGATGACCTACGAGCAGTACTTC.

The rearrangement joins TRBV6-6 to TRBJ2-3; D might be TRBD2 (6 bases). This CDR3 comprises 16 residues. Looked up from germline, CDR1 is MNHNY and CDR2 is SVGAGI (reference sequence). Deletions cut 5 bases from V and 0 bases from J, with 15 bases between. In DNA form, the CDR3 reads TGTGCCAGCAGTCCTCTGGGGGGTTCTAGCACAGATACGCAGTATTTT. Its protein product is CASSPLGGSSTDTQYF.

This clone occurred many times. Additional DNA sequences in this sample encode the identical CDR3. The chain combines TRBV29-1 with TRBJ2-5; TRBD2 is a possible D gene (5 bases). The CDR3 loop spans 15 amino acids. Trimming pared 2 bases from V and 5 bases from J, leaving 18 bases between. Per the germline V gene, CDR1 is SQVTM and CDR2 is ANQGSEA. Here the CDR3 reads CSVEPDRGRVETQYF. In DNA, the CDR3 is TGCAGCGTTGAACCCGACCGGGGTCGGGTGGAGACCCAGTACTTC.

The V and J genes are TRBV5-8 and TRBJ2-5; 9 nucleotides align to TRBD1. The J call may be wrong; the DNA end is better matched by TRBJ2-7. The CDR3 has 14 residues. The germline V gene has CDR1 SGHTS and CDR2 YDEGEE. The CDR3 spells CASSSTGGRYEQYF. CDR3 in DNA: TGTGCCAGCAGCTCGACAGGGGGTCGGTACGAGCAGTACTTC.

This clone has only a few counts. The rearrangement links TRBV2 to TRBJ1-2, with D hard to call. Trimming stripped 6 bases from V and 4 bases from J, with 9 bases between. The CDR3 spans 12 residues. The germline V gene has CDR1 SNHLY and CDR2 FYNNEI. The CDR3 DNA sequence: TGTGCCAGCAGCCTGACAAGCTATGGCTACACCTTC. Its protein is CASSLTSYGYTF.

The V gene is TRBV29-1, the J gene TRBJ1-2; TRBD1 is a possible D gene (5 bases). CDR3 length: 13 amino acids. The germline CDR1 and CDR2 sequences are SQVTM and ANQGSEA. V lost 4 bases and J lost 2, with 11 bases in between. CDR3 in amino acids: CSVVGRANYGYTF. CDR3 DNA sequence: TGCAGCGTTGTGGGCAGGGCCAACTATGGCTACACCTTC.

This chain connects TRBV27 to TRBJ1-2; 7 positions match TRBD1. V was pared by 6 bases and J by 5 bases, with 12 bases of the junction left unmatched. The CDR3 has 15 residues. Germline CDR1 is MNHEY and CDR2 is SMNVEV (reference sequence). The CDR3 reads CASRRKRGLGYGYTF. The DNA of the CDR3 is TGTGCCAGCAGGCGGAAAAGGGGGCTCGGGTATGGCTACACCTTC.

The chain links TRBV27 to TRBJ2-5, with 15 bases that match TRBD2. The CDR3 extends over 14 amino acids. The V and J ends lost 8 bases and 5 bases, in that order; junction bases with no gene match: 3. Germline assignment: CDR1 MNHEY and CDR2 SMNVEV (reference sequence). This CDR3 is CASRTSGRGETQYF. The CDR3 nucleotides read TGTGCCAGCCGGACTAGCGGGAGGGGGGAGACCCAGTACTTC.

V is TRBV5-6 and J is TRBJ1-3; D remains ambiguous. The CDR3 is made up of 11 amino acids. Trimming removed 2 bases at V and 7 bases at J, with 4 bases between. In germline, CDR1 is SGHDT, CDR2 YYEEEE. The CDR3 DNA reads TGTGCCAGCAGCTTTGCGAACACCATATATTTT. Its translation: CASSFANTIYF.

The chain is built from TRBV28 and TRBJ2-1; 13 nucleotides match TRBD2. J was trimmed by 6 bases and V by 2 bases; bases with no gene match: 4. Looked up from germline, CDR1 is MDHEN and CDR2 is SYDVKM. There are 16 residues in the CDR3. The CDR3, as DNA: TGTGCCAGCAGTTTAACTAGCGGGAGGGGTTCCAATGAGCAGTTCTTC. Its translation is CASSLTSGRGSNEQFF.

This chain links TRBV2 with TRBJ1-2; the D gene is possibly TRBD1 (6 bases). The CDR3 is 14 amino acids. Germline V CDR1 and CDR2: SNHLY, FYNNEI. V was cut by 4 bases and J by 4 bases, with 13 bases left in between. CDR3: CASSAGETVYGYTF. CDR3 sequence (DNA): TGTGCCAGCAGTGCAGGGGAAACGGTCTATGGCTACACCTTC.

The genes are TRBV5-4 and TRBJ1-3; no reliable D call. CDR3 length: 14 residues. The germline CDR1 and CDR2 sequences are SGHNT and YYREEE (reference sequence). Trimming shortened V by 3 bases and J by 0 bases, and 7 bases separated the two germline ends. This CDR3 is CASSSTTSGNTIYF. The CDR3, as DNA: TGTGCCAGCAGCTCGACAACCTCTGGAAACACCATATATTTT.

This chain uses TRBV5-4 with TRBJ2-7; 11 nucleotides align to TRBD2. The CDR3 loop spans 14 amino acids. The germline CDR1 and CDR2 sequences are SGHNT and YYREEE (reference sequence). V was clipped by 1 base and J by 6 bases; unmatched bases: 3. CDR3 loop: CASSLLAGGREQYF. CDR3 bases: TGTGCCAGCAGCTTGCTAGCGGGAGGCCGCGAGCAGTACTTC. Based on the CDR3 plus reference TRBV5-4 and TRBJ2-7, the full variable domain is ETGVTQSPTHLIKTRGQQVTLRCSSQSGHNTVSWYQQALGQGPQFIFQYYREEENGRGNFPPRFSGLQFPNYSSELNVNALELDDSALYLCASSLLAGGREQYFGPGTRLTVT.

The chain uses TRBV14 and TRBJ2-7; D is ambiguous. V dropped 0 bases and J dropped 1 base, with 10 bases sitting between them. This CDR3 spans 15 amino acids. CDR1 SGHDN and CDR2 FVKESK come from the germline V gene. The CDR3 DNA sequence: TGTGCCAGCAGCCAAGATTGGAGCAGATCCTACGAGCAGTACTTC. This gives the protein CASSQDWSRSYEQYF.

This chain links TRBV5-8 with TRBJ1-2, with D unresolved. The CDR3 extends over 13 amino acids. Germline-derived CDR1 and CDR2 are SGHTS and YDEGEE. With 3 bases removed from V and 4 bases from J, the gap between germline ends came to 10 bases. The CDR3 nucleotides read TGTGCCAGCAGCTCGACTCTAGTCTATGGCTACACCTTC. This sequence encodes CASSSTLVYGYTF.

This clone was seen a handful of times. This CDR3 is CASSLTGDWSYEQYF. Written as DNA, the CDR3 is TGTGCCAGTAGCCTGACAGGGGATTGGTCCTACGAGCAGTACTTC. J is TRBJ2-7 and V is TRBV19; 8 nucleotides align to TRBD1. Germline CDR1 LNHDA, CDR2 SQIVND (reference sequence). The CDR3 extends over 15 amino acids. V lost 6 bases, J lost 1 base, and 8 bases stayed unmatched.

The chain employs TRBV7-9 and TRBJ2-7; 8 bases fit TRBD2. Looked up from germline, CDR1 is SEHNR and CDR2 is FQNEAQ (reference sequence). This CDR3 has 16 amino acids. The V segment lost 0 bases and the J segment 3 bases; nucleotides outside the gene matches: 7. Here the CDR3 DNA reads TGTGCCAGCAGCTTAGCGGTACCAGCGGGAGACTACGAGCAGTACTTC. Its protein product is CASSLAVPAGDYEQYF.

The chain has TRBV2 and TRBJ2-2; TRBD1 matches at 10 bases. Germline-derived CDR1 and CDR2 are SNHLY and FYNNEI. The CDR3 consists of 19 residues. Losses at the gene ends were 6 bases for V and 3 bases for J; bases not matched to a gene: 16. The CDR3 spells CASRMRGGTGAQYTGELFF. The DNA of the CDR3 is TGTGCCAGCAGGATGCGAGGGGGGACAGGGGCTCAATACACCGGGGAGCTGTTTTTT.

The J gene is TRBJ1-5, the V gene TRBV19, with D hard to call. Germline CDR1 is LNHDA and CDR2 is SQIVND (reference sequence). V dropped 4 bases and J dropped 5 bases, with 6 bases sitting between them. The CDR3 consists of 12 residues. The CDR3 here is CASSTLYQPQHF. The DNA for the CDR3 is TGTGCCAGTAGTACCCTATATCAGCCCCAGCATTTT.